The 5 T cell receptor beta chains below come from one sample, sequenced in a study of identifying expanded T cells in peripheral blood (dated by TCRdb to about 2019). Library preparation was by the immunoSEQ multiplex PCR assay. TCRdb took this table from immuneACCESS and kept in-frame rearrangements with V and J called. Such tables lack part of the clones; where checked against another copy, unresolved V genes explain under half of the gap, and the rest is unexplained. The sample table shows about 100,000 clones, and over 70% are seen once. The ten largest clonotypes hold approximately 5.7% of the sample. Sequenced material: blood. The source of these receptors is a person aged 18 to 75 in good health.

In DNA form, the CDR3 reads TGTGCCAGCAGCGTAGCGTGGGACCTGAGCTCTGGAAACACCATATATTTT. Amino acid sequence: CASSVAWDLSSGNTIYF. V is TRBV9 and J is TRBJ1-3; D perhaps matches TRBD1 (5 bases). This CDR3 has 17 residues. Per the germline V gene, CDR1 is SGDLS and CDR2 is YYNGEE. V was trimmed by 0 bases and J by 0 bases, leaving 13 bases between them.

The CDR3 reads CASSTQQGRNSPLHF. The CDR3 coding sequence is TGTGCCAGTAGTACACAGCAGGGGAGGAATTCACCCCTCCACTTT. The chain joins TRBV19 to TRBJ1-6; D might be TRBD1 (6 bases). V gave up 4 bases and J gave up 7 bases, with 14 bases separating them. CDR1 and CDR2 (germline): LNHDA, SQIVND (reference sequence). The CDR3 has 15 amino acids.

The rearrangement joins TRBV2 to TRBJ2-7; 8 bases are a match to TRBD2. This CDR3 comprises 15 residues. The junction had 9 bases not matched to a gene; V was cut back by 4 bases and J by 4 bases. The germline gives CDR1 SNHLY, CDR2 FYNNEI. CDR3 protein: CASSVDGGGIYEQYF. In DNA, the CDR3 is TGTGCCAGCAGTGTGGACGGGGGGGGGATATACGAGCAGTACTTC.

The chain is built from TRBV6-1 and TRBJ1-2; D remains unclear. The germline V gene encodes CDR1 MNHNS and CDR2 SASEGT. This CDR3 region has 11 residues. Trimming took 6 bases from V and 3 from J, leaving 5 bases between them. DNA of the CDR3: TGTGCCAGCAGCGGGGACTATGGCTACACCTTC. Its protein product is CASSGDYGYTF.

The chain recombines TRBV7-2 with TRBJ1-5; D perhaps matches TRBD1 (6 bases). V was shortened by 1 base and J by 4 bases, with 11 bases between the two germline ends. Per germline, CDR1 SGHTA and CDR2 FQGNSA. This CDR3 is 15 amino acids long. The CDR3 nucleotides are TGTGCCAGCAGCTTAGTTGGGGGGCCAAATCAGCCCCAGCATTTT. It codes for CASSLVGGPNQPQHF.